Listed below are T cell receptor beta chains from one sample, sequenced in a study of T-cell memory formation after mild COVID-19. TCRdb reanalysed the 5' RACE reads using MiXCR and keeps one entry per CDR3 protein. The sample has 300,000 to 350,000 distinct CDR3 sequences; 10% to 15% are singletons. The sequencing sample was made of PBMCs or a T cell subset sorted from them (not recorded which). These receptors came from a man aged 18 to 29 who had mild COVID-19 (a few samples of this study predate the infection). Cell type and time point are not known. Each CDR3 is given with its conserved first and last residue. The D gene is left open where the match is weak. Some rows have no size entry. The others give once, few or many, or a class for an expanded clone.

v_call clone_size d_call cdr3_aa
TRBV6-5 . . CASSYSASSSQPQHF
TRBV20-1 many . CSAKLWGAYNEQFF
TRBV12-3/TRBV12-4 many . CASRSLGLGGYTF
TRBV20-1 . . CSARVDTEAFF
TRBV7-8 few . CASTPGGAWNEQFF
TRBV20-1 few . CSATGQGPDTQYF
TRBV12-5 few . CASGLTDPAQETQYF
TRBV5-5 . . CASSLAPHPETQYF
TRBV14 . . CASSRRLISSYNEQFF
TRBV5-1 . . CASSSPGTYNEQFF
TRBV4-3 . . CASSHGWGGDYTGELFF
TRBV6-5 . . CASRSGAAYEQYF
TRBV14 . . CASSQDNPFRTDTQYF
TRBV13 few TRBD1 CASSYRTGHRTDTQYF
TRBV5-1 few . CASPGSTNEKLFF
TRBV25-1 few . CASSEPGGPNYGYTF
TRBV7-2 few . CASSIQPGPGQFF
TRBV5-1 many TRBD2 CASRLAGEGNEQFF
TRBV5-6 few TRBD1 CASSLQGAHEKLFF
TRBV4-1 few TRBD1 CASSEGEGQLEAFF